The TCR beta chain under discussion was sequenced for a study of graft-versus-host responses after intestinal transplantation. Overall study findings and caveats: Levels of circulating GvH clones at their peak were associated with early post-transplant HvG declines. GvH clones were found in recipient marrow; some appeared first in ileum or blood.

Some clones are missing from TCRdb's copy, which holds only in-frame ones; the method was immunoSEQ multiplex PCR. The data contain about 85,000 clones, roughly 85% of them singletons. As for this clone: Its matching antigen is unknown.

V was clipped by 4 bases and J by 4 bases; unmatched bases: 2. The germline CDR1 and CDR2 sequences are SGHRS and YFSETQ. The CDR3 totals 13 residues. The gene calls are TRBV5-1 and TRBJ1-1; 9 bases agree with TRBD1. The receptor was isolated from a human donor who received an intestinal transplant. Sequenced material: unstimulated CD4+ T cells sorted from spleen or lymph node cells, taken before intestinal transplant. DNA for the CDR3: TGCGCCAGCAGCGGGGACAGGGTCACTGAAGCTTTCTTT. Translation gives CASSGDRVTEAFF.